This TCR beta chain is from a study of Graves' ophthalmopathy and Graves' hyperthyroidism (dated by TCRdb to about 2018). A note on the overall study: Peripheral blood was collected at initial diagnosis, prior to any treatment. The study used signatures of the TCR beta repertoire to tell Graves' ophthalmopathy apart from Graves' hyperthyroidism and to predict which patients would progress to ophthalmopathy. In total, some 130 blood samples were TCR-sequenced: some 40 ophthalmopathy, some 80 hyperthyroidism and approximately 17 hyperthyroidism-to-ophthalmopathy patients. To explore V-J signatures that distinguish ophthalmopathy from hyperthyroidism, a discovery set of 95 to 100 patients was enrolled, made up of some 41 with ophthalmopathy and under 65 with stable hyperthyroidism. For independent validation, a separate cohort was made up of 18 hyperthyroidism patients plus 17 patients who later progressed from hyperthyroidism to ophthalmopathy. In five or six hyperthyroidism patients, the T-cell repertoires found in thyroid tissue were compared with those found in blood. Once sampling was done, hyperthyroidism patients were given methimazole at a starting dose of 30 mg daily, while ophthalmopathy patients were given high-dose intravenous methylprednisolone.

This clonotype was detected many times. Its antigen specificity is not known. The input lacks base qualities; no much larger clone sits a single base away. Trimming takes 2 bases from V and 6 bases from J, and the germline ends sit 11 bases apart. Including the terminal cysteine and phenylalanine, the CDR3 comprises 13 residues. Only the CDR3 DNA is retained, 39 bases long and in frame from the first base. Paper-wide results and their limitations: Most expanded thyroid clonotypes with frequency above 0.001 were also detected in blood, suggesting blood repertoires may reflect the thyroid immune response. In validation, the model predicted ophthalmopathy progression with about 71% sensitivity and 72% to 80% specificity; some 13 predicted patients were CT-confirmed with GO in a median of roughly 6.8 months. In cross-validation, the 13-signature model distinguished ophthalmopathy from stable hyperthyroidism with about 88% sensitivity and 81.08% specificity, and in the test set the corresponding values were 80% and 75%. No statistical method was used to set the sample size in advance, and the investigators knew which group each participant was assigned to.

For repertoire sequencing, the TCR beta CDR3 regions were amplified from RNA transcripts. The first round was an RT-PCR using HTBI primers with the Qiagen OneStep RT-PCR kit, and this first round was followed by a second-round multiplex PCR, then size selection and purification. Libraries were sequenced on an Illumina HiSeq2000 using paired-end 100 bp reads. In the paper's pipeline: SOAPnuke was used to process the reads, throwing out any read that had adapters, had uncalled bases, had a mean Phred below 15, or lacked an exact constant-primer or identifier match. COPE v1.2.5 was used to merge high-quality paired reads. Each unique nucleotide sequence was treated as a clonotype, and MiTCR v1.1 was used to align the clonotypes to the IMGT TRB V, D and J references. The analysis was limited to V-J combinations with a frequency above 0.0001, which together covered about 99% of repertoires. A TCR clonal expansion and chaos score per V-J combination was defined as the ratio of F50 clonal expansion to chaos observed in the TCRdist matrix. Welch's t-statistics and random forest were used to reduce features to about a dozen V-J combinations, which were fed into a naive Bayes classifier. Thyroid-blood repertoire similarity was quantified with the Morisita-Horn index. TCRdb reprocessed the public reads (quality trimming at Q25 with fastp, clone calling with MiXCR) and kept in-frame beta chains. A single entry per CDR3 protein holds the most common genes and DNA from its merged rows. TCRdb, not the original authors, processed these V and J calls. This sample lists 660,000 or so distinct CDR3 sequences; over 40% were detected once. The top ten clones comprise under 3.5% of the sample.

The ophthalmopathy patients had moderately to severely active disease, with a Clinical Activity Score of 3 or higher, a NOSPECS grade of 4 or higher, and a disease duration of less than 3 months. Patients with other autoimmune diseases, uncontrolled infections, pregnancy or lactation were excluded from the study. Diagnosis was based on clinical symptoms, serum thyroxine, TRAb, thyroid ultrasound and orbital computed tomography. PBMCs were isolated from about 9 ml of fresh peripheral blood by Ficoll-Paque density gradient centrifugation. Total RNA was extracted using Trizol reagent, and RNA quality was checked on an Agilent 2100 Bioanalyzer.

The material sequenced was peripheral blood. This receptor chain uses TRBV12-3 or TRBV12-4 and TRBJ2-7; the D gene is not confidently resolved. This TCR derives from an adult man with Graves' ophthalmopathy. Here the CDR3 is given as CASSLLWESEQYF. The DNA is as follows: TGTGCCAGCAGTTTACTCTGGGAAAGCGAGCAGTACTTC.